This T cell receptor beta chain was captured in a study of T cells in Graves' hyperthyroidism and ophthalmopathy. Study-wide results and caveats: Clonotypes that were expanded in thyroid above 0.001 mostly appeared in blood too.

Amplification yielded TCR beta CDR3 regions, with RNA transcripts as the source. RT-PCR in the first round (using the HTBI primer set) targeted the TCR CDR3. Each CDR3 protein gets one entry after TCRdb re-called the multiplex PCR reads with MiXCR. The sample gives around 600,000 distinct CDR3 sequences, around 16% of which show up once; 7.3% is in the top ten. This clonotype appeared many times. Its antigen remains unknown. Those with hyperthyroidism were 18 to 65 years old, newly diagnosed, and ill for under 2 months. Germline trimming cut 7 bases from V and 1 base from J; bases unmatched to any gene: 6. The CDR3 length is 16 residues. Germline V gene lookup returns CDR1 MNHNS and CDR2 SASEGT.

The receptor was isolated from a woman aged 30 to 39 with Graves' hyperthyroidism. The V gene is TRBV6-1, the J gene TRBJ2-2; 10 bases fit TRBD1. Sequencing was carried out using blood. The CDR3 DNA follows: TGTGCCAGCAACGACAGGGGGCTCGTGAACACCGGGGAGCTGTTTTTT. As protein: CASNDRGLVNTGELFF.